This TCR beta chain appears in the sequencing data of a study of CD8 T cells in ankylosing spondylitis. Whole-study findings and limits: Earlier authors reported some of these motif variants in reactive arthritis synovial fluid and blood. Researchers reportedly found disease-linked clones significantly enriched in matched ankylosing spondylitis synovial fluid.

CDR1 is KGHDR, CDR2 SFDVKD, per germline. Trimming shortened V by 4 bases and J by 5 bases, and 13 bases separated the two germline ends. The CDR3 length is 14 residues. MiXCR, applied by TCRdb to the 5' RACE reads, yields one record per CDR3 protein. The sample holds 250,000 to 350,000 distinct CDR3 sequences, around 20% seen once. A few counts support this clonotype. Its antigen is still unknown. The sequence was obtained from a male donor with ankylosing spondylitis or in good health (not recorded which). V and J are TRBV24-1 and TRBJ2-5; possible D gene TRBD1, 6 bases. Sequencing was done on a sample of blood, either unsorted or a sorted T cell fraction (not recorded which). The CDR3 loop reads CATSETGQGETQYF. As DNA, the CDR3 is TGTGCCACCAGTGAGACAGGTCAGGGGGAGACCCAGTACTTC.